This T cell receptor (beta chain) was sequenced in a study of blood T cell repertoires in COVID-19. This CDR3 has 15 amino acids. Germline V lookup: CDR1 LNHDA, CDR2 SQIVND (reference sequence). V gave up 7 bases and J gave up 3 bases, with 16 bases separating them. In the original workflow: The authors estimated nucleated cell counts from reference gene primer amplification. Produced via immunoSEQ multiplex PCR; TCRdb's table is partial and in-frame only. The D gene and trimming were derived from the DNA, and the V and J assignments and clone size from that table. The sample consists of 200,000 to 250,000 clones, under 90% of them appearing once. This clone showed up just a few times.

The rearrangement uses TRBV19 and TRBJ1-5, with a weak D call TRBD1 (5 bases). Sequencing was carried out using PBMCs or T cells enriched from blood (not recorded which). The sequence was obtained from a man aged 60 to 75 who had recovered from COVID-19. The CDR3 nucleotides are TGTGCCAGTATGGGAGGGACGGTTATCAATCAGCCCCAGCATTTT. Its translation is CASMGGTVINQPQHF.